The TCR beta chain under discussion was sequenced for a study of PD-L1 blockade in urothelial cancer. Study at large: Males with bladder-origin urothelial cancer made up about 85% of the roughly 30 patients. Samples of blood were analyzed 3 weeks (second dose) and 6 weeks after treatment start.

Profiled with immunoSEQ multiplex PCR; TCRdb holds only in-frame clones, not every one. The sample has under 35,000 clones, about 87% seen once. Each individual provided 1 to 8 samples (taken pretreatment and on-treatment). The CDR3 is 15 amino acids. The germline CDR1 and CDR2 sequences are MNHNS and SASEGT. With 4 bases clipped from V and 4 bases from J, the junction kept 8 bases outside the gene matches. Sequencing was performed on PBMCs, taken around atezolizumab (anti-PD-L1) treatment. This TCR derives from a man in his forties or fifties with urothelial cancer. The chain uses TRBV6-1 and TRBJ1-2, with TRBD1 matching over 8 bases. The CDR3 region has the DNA TGTGCCAGCAGTGCGCAGGGGGCTGGTGGCTATGGCTACACCTTC. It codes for CASSAQGAGGYGYTF.